This T cell receptor beta chain was sequenced during a study of shared clonotypes between healthy human individuals. On the study more broadly: A couple of women and three men aged 18 to 49 made up the donors.

There are many counts of this clone. The antigen is not known. Naive CD4+ cells were CD45RA-selected; the remaining cells were memory. Points from the study as a whole: Naive subsets tended to show greater estimated richness than memory subsets.

It was at deep level that the assay was run. Sequencing was performed with immunoSEQ multiplex PCR; in TCRdb, only in-frame clones are kept and a portion is missing. The sample carries about 670,000 clones, roughly 70% recorded once. This CDR3 has 16 residues. Germline CDR1 is SGHDN and CDR2 is FVKESK. Unmatched junction bases numbered 8, after V lost 4 bases and J lost 5 bases. What was sequenced was memory CD4+ T cells sorted from blood. Subset in this sample: CD45RA-negative fraction. The TCR was taken from a woman younger than 45 in good health. This chain connects TRBV14 to TRBJ2-1; 10 nucleotides agree with TRBD2. The CDR3 loop reads CASSLHRTSGNNEQFF. CDR3 DNA: TGTGCCAGCAGCCTTCACCGGACTAGCGGAAACAATGAGCAGTTCTTC.